This T cell receptor beta chain was identified in a study of blood T cell repertoires in COVID-19. CDR3 length equals 19 residues. Germline V gives CDR1 LGHDT, CDR2 YNNKEL (reference sequence). With 4 bases removed from V and 8 bases from J, the gap between germline ends came to 32 bases. Clones were read by immunoSEQ multiplex PCR, and TCRdb kept only the in-frame ones, dropping some. The top ten hold 18% of the sample, which has over 70,000 clones, about four fifths seen once. Sample: peripheral blood. This TCR was recovered from a man between 65 and 80 years old who had recovered from COVID-19. The chain has TRBV3-1 (or the pseudogene TRBV3-2) and TRBJ1-1, with a weak D call TRBD1 (6 bases). CDR3 sequence: CASSRNIRGPIGGGSEAFF. Here the CDR3 DNA reads TGTGCCAGCAGCCGAAACATCAGGGGACCGATCGGTGGCGGTTCAGAAGCTTTCTTT.